The clone carrying this T cell receptor (beta chain) appeared once. The antigen is undetermined. Data came from immunoSEQ multiplex PCR; TCRdb stores just in-frame clones and leaves some out. Counted here are over 90,000 clones, roughly 95% occurring once; the ten biggest clones make up roughly 3.1%. The sample is drawn from a study of T cells in pancreatic ductal adenocarcinoma. Study observations and caveats: Enrichment of CD45RO+ effector over naive T cells in tumors may bias clonality. No significant tumor-blood clonality difference; means were about 0.1 and 0.065. This surgical cohort overrepresents the minority presenting with early-stage disease. Unique clonotypes were around 8-fold more numerous in blood than in tumor.

CDR3 size: 13 residues. Trimming left V 3 bases short and J 4 bases short, with 9 bases between. CDR1 is SEHNR and CDR2 is FQNEAQ in the germline V gene (reference sequence). No neoadjuvant therapy was given to the selected pancreatic ductal adenocarcinoma patients before their surgery. Specimen: PBMCs. This sequence joins TRBV7-9 and TRBJ1-2; the D is unclear. The source is a human donor with pancreatic ductal adenocarcinoma. The CDR3 here is CASSFGKPYGYTF. Written as DNA, the CDR3 is TGTGCCAGCAGCTTCGGGAAGCCCTATGGCTACACCTTC.